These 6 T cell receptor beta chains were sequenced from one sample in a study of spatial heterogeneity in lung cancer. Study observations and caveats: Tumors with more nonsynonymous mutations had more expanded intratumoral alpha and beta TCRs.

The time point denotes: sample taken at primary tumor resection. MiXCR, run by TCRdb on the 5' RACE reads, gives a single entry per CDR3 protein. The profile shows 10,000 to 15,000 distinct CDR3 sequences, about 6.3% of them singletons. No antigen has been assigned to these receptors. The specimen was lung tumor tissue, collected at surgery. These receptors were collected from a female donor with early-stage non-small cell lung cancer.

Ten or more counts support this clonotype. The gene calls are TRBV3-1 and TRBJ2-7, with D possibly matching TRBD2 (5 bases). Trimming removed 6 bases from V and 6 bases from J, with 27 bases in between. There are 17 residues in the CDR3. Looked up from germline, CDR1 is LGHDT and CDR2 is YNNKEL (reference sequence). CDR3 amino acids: CASSRYPPADFLSEQYF. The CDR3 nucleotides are TGTGCCAGCAGTCGTTACCCCCCCGCGGACTTTTTATCCGAGCAGTACTTC.

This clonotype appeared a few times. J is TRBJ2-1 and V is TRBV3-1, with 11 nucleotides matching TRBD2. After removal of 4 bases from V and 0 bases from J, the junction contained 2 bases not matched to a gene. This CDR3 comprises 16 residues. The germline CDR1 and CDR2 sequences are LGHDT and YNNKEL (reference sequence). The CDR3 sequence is CASSPSGRISYNEQFF. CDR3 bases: TGTGCCAGCAGCCCTAGCGGGAGGATCTCCTACAATGAGCAGTTCTTC.

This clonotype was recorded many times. The DNA for the CDR3 is TGTGCCAGCAGCTCTCCGATGTGGGGGGATACGCAGTATTTT. It encodes CASSSPMWGDTQYF. The V and J genes are TRBV7-6 and TRBJ2-3; D is perhaps TRBD1 or TRBD2 (5 bases each). Germline V gives CDR1 SGHVS, CDR2 FNYEAQ. The CDR3 covers 14 residues. Between the trimmed V and J ends, which lost 4 bases and 6 bases, there was a span of 14 bases.

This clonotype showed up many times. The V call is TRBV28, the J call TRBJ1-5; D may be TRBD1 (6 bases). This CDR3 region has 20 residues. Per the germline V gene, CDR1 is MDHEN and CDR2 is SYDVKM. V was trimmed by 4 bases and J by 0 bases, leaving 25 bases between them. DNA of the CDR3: TGTGCCAGCAGTTCTACCTCCTTTAGGCAGGGGACAAATAGCAATCAGCCCCAGCATTTT. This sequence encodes CASSSTSFRQGTNSNQPQHF.

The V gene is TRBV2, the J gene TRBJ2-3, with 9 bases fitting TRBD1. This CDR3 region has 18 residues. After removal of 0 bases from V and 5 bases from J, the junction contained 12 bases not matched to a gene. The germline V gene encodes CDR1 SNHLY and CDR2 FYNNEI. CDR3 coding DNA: TGTGCCAGCAGTGAAGCGGGGTTTGGAGGACAGGGGAAAGATACGCAGTATTTT. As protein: CASSEAGFGGQGKDTQYF.

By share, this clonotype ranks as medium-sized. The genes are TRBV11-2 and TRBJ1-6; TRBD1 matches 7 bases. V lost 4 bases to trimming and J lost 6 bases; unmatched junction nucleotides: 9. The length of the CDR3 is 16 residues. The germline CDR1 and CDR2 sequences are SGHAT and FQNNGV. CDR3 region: CASSSPPGQRNSPLHF. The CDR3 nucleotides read TGTGCCAGCAGCTCCCCCCCGGGACAGCGTAATTCACCCCTCCACTTT.